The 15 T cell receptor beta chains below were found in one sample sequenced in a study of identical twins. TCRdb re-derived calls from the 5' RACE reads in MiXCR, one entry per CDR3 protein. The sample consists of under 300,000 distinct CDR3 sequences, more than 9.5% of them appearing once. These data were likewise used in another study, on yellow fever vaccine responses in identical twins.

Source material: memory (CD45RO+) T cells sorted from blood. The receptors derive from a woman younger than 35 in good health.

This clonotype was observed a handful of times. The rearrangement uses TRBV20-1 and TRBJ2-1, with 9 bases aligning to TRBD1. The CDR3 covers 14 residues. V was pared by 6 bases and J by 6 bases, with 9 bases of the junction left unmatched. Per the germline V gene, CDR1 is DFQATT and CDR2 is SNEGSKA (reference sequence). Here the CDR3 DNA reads TGCAGTGCCCACGCGGACAGGGGTCGCAATGAGCAGTTCTTC. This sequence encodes CSAHADRGRNEQFF.

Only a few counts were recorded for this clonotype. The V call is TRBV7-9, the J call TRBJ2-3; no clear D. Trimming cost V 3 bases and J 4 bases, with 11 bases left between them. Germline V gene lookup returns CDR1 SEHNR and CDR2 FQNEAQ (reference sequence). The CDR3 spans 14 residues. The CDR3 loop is CASSFSSLPDTQYF. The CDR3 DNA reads TGTGCCAGCAGCTTCTCATCCCTTCCAGATACGCAGTATTTT.

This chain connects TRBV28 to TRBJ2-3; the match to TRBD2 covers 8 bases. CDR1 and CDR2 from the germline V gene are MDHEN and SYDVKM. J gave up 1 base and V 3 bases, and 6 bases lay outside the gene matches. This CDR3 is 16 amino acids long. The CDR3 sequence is CASSFQRGGGTDTQYF. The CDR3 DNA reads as TGTGCCAGCAGTTTCCAACGGGGGGGGGGCACAGATACGCAGTATTTT.

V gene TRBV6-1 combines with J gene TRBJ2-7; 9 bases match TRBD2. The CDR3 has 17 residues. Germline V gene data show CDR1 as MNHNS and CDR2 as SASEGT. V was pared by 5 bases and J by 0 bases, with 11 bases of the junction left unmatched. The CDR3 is CASSPPLAGHSSYEQYF. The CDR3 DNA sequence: TGTGCCAGCAGTCCGCCCCTAGCGGGGCATTCCTCCTACGAGCAGTACTTC.

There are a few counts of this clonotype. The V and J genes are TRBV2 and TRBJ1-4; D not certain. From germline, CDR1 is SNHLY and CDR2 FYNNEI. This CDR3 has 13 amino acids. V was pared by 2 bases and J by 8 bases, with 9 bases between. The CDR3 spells CASSELPREKLFF. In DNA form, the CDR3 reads TGTGCCAGCAGTGAACTTCCTCGGGAAAAACTGTTTTTT.

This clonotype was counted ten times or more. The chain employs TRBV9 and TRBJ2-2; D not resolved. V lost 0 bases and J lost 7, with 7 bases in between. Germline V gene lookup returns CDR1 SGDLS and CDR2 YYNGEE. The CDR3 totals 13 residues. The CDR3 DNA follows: TGTGCCAGCAGCGTAGTGGGATACGGGGAGCTGTTTTTT. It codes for CASSVVGYGELFF.

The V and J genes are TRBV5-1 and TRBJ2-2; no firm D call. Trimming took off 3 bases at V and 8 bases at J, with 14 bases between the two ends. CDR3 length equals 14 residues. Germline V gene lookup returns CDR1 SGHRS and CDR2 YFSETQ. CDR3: CASSSTTTGGELFF. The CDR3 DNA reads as TGCGCCAGCAGCTCTACAACCACCGGTGGGGAGCTGTTTTTT.

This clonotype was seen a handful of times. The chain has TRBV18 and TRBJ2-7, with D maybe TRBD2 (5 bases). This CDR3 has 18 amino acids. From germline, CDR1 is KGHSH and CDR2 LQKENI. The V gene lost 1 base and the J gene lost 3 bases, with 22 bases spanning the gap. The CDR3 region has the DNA TGTGCCAGCTCACCACGGGGTGTGGAGGCCCGCATTAACTACGAGCAGTACTTC. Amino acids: CASSPRGVEARINYEQYF.

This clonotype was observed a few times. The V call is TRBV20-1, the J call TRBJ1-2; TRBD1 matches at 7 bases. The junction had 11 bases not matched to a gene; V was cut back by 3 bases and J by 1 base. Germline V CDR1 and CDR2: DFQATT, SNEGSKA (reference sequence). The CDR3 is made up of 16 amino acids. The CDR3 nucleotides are TGCAGTGCTAGTATTTTGGCAGGGGGGTATAACTATGGCTACACCTTC. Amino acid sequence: CSASILAGGYNYGYTF.

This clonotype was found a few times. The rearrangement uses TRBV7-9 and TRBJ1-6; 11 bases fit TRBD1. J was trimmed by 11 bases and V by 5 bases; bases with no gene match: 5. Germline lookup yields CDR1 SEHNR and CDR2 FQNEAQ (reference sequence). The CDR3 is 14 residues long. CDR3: CASSAGQGGAPLHF. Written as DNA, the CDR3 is TGTGCCAGCAGCGCGGGACAGGGGGGAGCACCCCTCCACTTT.

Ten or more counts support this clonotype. The CDR3 reads CASRIIAGNTDTQYF. CDR3 sequence (DNA): TGTGCCAGCAGAATCATAGCGGGTAACACAGATACGCAGTATTTT. The rearrangement joins TRBV7-2 to TRBJ2-3; 7 bases are shared with TRBD2. The CDR3 consists of 15 residues. Trimming at V came to 6 bases and at J to 2 bases, leaving 8 bases not matched to a gene. From germline, CDR1 is SGHTA and CDR2 FQGNSA.

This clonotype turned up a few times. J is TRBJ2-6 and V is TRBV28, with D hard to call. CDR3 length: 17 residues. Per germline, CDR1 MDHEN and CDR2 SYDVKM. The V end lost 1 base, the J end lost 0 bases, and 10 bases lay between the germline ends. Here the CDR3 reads CASSLSVLGSGANVLTF. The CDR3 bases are TGTGCCAGCAGTTTATCAGTCCTCGGCTCTGGGGCCAACGTCCTGACTTTC.

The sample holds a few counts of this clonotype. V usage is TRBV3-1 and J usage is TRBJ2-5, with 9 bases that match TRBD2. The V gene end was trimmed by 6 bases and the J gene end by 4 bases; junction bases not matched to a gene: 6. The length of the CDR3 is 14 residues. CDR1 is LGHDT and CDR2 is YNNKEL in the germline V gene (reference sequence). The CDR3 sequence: CASSIAGVGETQYF. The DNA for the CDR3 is TGTGCCAGCAGTATAGCGGGGGTGGGAGAGACCCAGTACTTC.

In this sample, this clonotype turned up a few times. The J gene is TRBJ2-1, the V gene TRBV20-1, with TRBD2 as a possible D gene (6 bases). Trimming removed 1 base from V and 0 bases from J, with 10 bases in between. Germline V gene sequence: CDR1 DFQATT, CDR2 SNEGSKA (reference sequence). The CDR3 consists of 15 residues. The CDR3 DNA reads TGCAGTGCTAGAGGAGAGCGGGCCTCCTACAATGAGCAGTTCTTC. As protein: CSARGERASYNEQFF.

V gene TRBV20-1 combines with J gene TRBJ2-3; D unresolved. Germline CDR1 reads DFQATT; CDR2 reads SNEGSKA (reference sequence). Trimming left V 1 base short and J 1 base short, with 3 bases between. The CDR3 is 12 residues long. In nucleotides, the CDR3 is TGCAGTGCTAGAGTCCGCACAGATACGCAGTATTTT. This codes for CSARVRTDTQYF.